The rows below give T cell receptor beta chains drawn from one sample of a study of cytomegalovirus exposure and HLA in healthy donors. Data came from immunoSEQ multiplex PCR; TCRdb stores just in-frame clones and leaves some out. The table has approximately 100,000 clones, roughly three quarters seen once. The specimen was PBMCs. The source of these receptors is a woman in her 40s in good health and CMV-seronegative. The CDR3 runs from the conserved cysteine through the conserved F or W. A D gene is named only where the DNA matches it firmly. Expanded clones get a size class; other rows say once, few or many, or leave the size out.

CASRASSREQYF	TGTGCCAGCAGGGCCAGTTCTCGCGAGCAGTACTTC	NA	NA	TRBV2	TRBJ2-7
CASSSRTGGNYGYTF	TGTGCCAGCAGCTCCCGGACAGGGGGTAACTATGGCTACACCTTC	TRBD1	NA	TRBV5-4	TRBJ1-2
CASSVGQGTRANEQFF	TGTGCCAGCAGCGTAGGTCAGGGGACACGTGCCAATGAGCAGTTCTTC	NA	once	TRBV9	TRBJ2-1
CATSRDYGRGYGYTF	TGTGCCACCAGCAGAGATTACGGGAGGGGCTATGGCTACACCTTC	NA	few	TRBV15	TRBJ1-2
CASSEQGLYGYTF	TGCGCCAGCAGCGAACAGGGTCTATATGGCTACACCTTC	NA	NA	TRBV5-1	TRBJ1-2
CASSPRGPGANVLTF	TGTGCCAGCTCACCAAGGGGGCCTGGGGCCAACGTCCTGACTTTC	TRBD1	NA	TRBV18	TRBJ2-6
CASSYSPDRVTGELFF	TGTGCCAGCAGTTACTCGCCGGACAGGGTCACCGGGGAGCTGTTTTTT	TRBD1	NA	TRBV6-5	TRBJ2-2
CASSLAGTGNNQPQHF	TGTGCCAGCAGCTTAGCTGGGACAGGGAATAATCAGCCCCAGCATTTT	TRBD1	few	TRBV7-2	TRBJ1-5
CASSFRLAGGKTDIQYF	TGTGCCAGCAGCTTTCGTCTAGCGGGGGGTAAAACGGACATTCAGTACTTC	TRBD2	NA	TRBV11-2	TRBJ2-4
CASNRQLSGETQYF	TGTGCCAGCAACCGACAGCTCTCTGGGGAGACCCAGTACTTC	NA	NA	TRBV2	TRBJ2-5
CASRQGQKALHF	TGTGCCAGCAGACAGGGCCAGAAGGCCCTCCACTTT	NA	NA	TRBV27	TRBJ1-6
CATSRGLAGSYEQYF	TGTGCCACCAGCAGAGGACTAGCGGGGAGCTACGAGCAGTACTTC	TRBD2	NA	TRBV15	TRBJ2-7
CAISEGQGMNTEAFF	TGTGCCATCAGTGAGGGACAGGGGATGAACACTGAAGCTTTCTTT	TRBD1	NA	TRBV10-3	TRBJ1-1
CASSLGWGRAYTEAFF	TGTGCCAGCAGCCTAGGCTGGGGCAGGGCATACACTGAAGCTTTCTTT	NA	NA	TRBV7-8	TRBJ1-1
CASSLGLDTEAFF	TGTGCTAGCAGCTTAGGGTTAGACACTGAAGCTTTCTTT	NA	NA	TRBV7-7	TRBJ1-1
CATSRGQGQNEKLFF	TGTGCCACCAGCCGAGGACAGGGTCAAAATGAAAAACTGTTTTTT	TRBD1	once	TRBV15	TRBJ1-4
CASSGARVNYGYTF	TGTGCCAGCAGTGGAGCGCGGGTTAACTATGGCTACACCTTC	NA	few	TRBV6-1	TRBJ1-2
CASSMGGYLYEQYF	TGTGCCAGTAGTATGGGAGGGTATCTCTACGAGCAGTACTTC	TRBD2	NA	TRBV19	TRBJ2-7
CASTLWDRENTEAFF	TGCGCCAGCACCCTATGGGACAGAGAGAACACTGAAGCTTTCTTT	TRBD1	NA	TRBV5-1	TRBJ1-1
CASRTRTGGSYEQYF	TGCGCCAGCAGAACCCGGACAGGGGGCTCCTACGAGCAGTACTTC	TRBD1	few	TRBV5-1	TRBJ2-7
CASSLYSGVGEAFF	TGTGCCAGCAGTTTATATTCAGGGGTAGGTGAAGCTTTCTTT	NA	NA	TRBV27	TRBJ1-1
CASSPRTSLSGNTIYF	TGTGCCAGCAGCCCCCGAACTTCCCTCTCTGGAAACACCATATATTTT	NA	NA	TRBV7-6	TRBJ1-3
CASSATTAEAFF	TGTGCCAGCAGCGCGACGACAGCAGAAGCTTTCTTT	NA	NA	TRBV2	TRBJ1-1
CASIGTGVNTEAFF	TGTGCCAGCATCGGGACAGGAGTGAACACTGAAGCTTTCTTT	TRBD1	NA	TRBV2	TRBJ1-1
CASTYRIQGEGGYTF	TGTGCCAGCACCTACAGAATCCAGGGGGAAGGGGGCTACACCTTC	TRBD1	NA	TRBV6-6	TRBJ1-2
CASGDYRLGTEAFF	TGTGCCAGCGGGGACTACAGGTTGGGCACTGAAGCTTTCTTT	NA	NA	TRBV6-5	TRBJ1-1
CASSLANRDGEGYTF	TGTGCCAGCAGCTTGGCAAACAGGGATGGGGAGGGCTACACCTTC	NA	NA	TRBV5-6	TRBJ1-2
CASRWSGANTEAFF	TGTGCCAGCAGGTGGTCTGGGGCGAACACTGAAGCTTTCTTT	NA	NA	TRBV6-1	TRBJ1-1
CASSLAPIYRLSYEQYF	TGTGCCAGCAGCTTAGCCCCTATCTACCGGTTATCCTACGAGCAGTACTTC	NA	once	TRBV7-9	TRBJ2-7
CASSPTGVGTPGTEAFF	TGTGCCAGCAGCCCGACAGGGGTCGGCACTCCGGGCACTGAAGCTTTCTTT	TRBD1	NA	TRBV5-4	TRBJ1-1
CASSLSTGDYEQYF	TGTGCCAGCAGTTTATCTACGGGTGATTACGAGCAGTACTTC	NA	NA	TRBV27	TRBJ2-7
CASSGGTDDNEKLFF	TGTGCCAGCAGTGGAGGGACAGACGATAATGAAAAACTGTTTTTT	TRBD1	few	TRBV6-5	TRBJ1-4
CASSILTSGGQQETQYF	TGTGCCAGTAGTATACTAACTAGCGGGGGGCAACAAGAGACCCAGTACTTC	TRBD2	NA	TRBV19	TRBJ2-5
CASSLARRGNYGYTF	TGTGCCAGCAGCTTAGCGCGAAGGGGTAACTATGGCTACACCTTC	NA	NA	TRBV7-2	TRBJ1-2
CASSLSRISDGYTF	TGTGCCAGCAGCTTATCGCGGATTTCGGATGGCTACACCTTC	NA	NA	TRBV7-8	TRBJ1-2
CASSSRQGGYSGNTIYF	TGTGCCAGCAGTTCGCGACAGGGCGGTTACTCTGGAAACACCATATATTTT	TRBD1	NA	TRBV27	TRBJ1-3
CASSPQGSYGANVLTF	TGTGCCAGCAGCCCACAGGGGAGTTACGGGGCCAACGTCCTGACTTTC	TRBD1	NA	TRBV7-9	TRBJ2-6
CASSRDRVVSGYTF	TGTGCCAGCAGCCGCGACAGGGTGGTATCTGGCTACACCTTC	TRBD1	NA	TRBV6-5	TRBJ1-2
CASIVPGDREQYF	TGTGCCAGCATTGTCCCGGGGGACCGGGAGCAGTACTTC	NA	NA	TRBV5-8	TRBJ2-7
CAISPTGPSEAFF	TGTGCCATCAGCCCGACAGGGCCTTCTGAAGCTTTCTTT	TRBD1	NA	TRBV10-3	TRBJ1-1
CASSQETGTTVKQVYNEQFF	TGCGCCAGCAGCCAAGAGACTGGCACCACCGTAAAACAAGTCTACAATGAGCAGTTCTTC	NA	NA	TRBV4-1	TRBJ2-1
CASSSTGGEQPQHF	TGTGCCAGCAGTTCGACAGGGGGTGAACAGCCCCAGCATTTT	TRBD1	NA	TRBV28	TRBJ1-5
CAWSGGASSEQFF	TGTGCCTGGAGCGGGGGGGCCTCAAGTGAGCAGTTCTTC	TRBD2	NA	TRBV30	TRBJ2-1
CASLDRDLMNTEAFF	TGTGCCAGTCTGGACAGGGACCTTATGAACACTGAAGCTTTCTTT	TRBD1	NA	TRBV7-9	TRBJ1-1
CASSFGQGLEETQYF	TGTGCCAGCAGTTTCGGACAGGGACTCGAAGAGACCCAGTACTTC	TRBD1	NA	TRBV6-6	TRBJ2-5
CASETGVGIEAFF	TGTGCCAGCGAGACAGGGGTTGGCATTGAAGCTTTCTTT	TRBD1	NA	TRBV7-9	TRBJ1-1
CASSLNPSGGEKLFF	TGTGCCAGCAGCTTGAACCCATCAGGGGGAGAAAAACTGTTTTTT	TRBD1	NA	TRBV7-9	TRBJ1-4
CASSSAGNTIYF	TGTGCCAGCAGCTCAGCTGGAAACACCATATATTTT	NA	NA	TRBV7-6	TRBJ1-3
CASSPGQFNQPQHF	TGTGCCAGCAGCCCGGGACAGTTCAATCAGCCCCAGCATTTT	TRBD1	once	TRBV27	TRBJ1-5
CASSRQGAVTEAFF	TGTGCCAGCAGTCGACAGGGGGCTGTCACTGAAGCTTTCTTT	TRBD1	few	TRBV9	TRBJ1-1
CASSLLAGNTEAFF	TGCGCCAGCAGCTTGCTGGCAGGGAACACTGAAGCTTTCTTT	NA	NA	TRBV5-1	TRBJ1-1
CAISEGRGSKSSYEQYF	TGTGCCATCAGTGAAGGTCGAGGCTCCAAAAGCTCCTACGAGCAGTACTTC	NA	NA	TRBV10-3	TRBJ2-7
CASTKDQRSQLGEQFF	TGTGCCAGCACCAAAGACCAGAGGAGCCAACTGGGTGAGCAGTTCTTC	NA	NA	TRBV11-2	TRBJ2-1